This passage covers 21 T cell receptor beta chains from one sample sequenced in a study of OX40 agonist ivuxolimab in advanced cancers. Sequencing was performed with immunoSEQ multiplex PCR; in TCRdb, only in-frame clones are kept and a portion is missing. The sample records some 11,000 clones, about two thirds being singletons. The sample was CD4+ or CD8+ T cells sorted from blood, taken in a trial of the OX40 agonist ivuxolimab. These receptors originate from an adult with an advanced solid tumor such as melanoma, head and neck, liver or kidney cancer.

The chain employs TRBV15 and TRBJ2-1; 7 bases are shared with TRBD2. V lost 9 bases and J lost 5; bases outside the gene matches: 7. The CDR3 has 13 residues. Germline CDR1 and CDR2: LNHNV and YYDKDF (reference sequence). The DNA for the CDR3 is TGTGCCACGCGGGGGACCAGACACAATGAGCAGTTCTTC. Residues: CATRGTRHNEQFF.

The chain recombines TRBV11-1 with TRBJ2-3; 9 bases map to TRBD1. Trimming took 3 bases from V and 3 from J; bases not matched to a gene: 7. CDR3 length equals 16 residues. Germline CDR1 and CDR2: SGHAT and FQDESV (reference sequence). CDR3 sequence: CASSFEGQGETDTQYF. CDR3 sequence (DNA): TGTGCCAGCAGCTTTGAGGGACAGGGCGAAACAGATACGCAGTATTTT.

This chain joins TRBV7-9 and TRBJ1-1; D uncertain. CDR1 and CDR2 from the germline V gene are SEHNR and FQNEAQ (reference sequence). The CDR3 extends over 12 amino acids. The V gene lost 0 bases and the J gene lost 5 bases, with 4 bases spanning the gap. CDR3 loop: CASSLAVTEAFF. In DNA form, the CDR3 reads TGTGCCAGCAGCTTAGCTGTTACTGAAGCTTTCTTT.

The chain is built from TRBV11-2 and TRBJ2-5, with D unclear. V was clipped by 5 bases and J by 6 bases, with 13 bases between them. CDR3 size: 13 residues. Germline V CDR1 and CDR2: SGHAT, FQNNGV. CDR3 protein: CASSPPLGKTQYF. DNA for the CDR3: TGTGCCAGCAGCCCCCCCCTAGGGAAGACCCAGTACTTC.

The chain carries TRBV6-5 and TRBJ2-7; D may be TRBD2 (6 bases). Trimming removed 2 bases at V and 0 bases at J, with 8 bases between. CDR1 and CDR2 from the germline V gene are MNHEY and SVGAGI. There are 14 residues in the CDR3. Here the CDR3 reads CASSYAGGSYEQYF. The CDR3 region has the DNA TGTGCCAGCAGTTACGCCGGGGGCTCCTACGAGCAGTACTTC.

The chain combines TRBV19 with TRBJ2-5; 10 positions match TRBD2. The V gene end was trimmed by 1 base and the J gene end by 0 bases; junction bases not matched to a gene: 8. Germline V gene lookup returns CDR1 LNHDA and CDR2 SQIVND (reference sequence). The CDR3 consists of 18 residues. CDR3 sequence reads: CASSIGYLAGEDQETQYF. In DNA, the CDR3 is TGTGCCAGTAGTATAGGGTATCTAGCGGGAGAGGACCAAGAGACCCAGTACTTC.

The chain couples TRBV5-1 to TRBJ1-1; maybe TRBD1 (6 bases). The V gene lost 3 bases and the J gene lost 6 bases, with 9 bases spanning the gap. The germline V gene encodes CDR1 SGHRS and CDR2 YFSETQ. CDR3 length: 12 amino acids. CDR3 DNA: TGCGCCAGCAGCTCACAGGGCTCTGAAGCTTTCTTT. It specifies CASSSQGSEAFF.

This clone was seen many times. CDR3 DNA: TGTGCCAGCTCCCCAGATCAGACAGGGGGCGCAGATACGCAGTATTTT. Translated, it gives CASSPDQTGGADTQYF. V and J are TRBV18 and TRBJ2-3, with 10 bases aligning to TRBD1. CDR3 length: 16 amino acids. With V trimmed by 6 bases and J by 4 bases, 10 bases remained unmatched. Germline V gene lookup returns CDR1 KGHSH and CDR2 LQKENI.

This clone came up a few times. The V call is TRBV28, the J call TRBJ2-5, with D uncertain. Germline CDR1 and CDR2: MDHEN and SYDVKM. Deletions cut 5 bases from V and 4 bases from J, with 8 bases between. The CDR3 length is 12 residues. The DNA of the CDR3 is TGTGCCAGCAGTCCCCCCGGAGAGACCCAGTACTTC. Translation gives CASSPPGETQYF. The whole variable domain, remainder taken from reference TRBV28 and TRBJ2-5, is DVKVTQSSRYLVKRTGEKVFLECVQDMDHENMFWYRQDPGLGLRLIYFSYDVKMKEKGDIPEGYSVSREKKERFSLILESASTNQTSMYLCASSPPGETQYFGPGTRLLVL.

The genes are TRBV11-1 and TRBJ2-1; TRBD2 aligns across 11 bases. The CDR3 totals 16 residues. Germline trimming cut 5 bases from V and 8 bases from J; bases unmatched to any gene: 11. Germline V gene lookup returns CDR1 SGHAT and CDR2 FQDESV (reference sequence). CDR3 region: CASSTRLAGMDYEQFF. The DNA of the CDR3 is TGTGCCAGCAGCACCCGACTAGCGGGAATGGATTATGAGCAGTTCTTC.

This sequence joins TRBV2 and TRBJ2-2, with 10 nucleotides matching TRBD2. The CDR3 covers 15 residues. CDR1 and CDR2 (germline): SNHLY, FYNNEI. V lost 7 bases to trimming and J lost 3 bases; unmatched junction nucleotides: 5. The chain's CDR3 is CASNLAGEDTGELFF. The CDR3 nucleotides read TGTGCCAGCAACCTAGCGGGAGAGGACACCGGGGAGCTGTTTTTT.

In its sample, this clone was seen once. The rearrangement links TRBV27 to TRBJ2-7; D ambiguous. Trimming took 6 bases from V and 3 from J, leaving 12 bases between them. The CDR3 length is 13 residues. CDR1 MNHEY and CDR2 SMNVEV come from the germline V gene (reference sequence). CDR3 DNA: TGTGCCAGCAGCAACGGGCGGCGCTACGAGCAGTACTTC. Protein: CASSNGRRYEQYF.

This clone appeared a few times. CDR3 nucleotide sequence: TGTGCCAGCAGCCCTCGGGCGGGTCTTCCCAAGCGGGAGGGATCCTACGAGCAGTACTTC. Its protein product is CASSPRAGLPKREGSYEQYF. The chain employs TRBV14 and TRBJ2-7; 10 bases are a match to TRBD2. Germline trimming cut 4 bases from V and 1 base from J; bases unmatched to any gene: 19. This CDR3 spans 20 amino acids. Germline-derived CDR1 and CDR2 are SGHDN and FVKESK.

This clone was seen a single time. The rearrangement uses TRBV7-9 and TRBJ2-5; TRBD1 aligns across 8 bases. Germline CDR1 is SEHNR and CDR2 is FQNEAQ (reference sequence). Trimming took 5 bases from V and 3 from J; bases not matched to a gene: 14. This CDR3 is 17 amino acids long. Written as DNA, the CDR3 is TGTGCCAGCAGCCGTCCAGGGGGCGACTCGGGGAAAGAGACCCAGTACTTC. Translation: CASSRPGGDSGKETQYF. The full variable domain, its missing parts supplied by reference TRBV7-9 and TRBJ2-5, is DTGVSQNPRHKITKRGQNVTFRCDPISEHNRLYWYRQTLGQGPEFLTYFQNEAQLEKSRLLSDRFSAERPKGSFSTLEIQRTEQGDSAMYLCASSRPGGDSGKETQYFGPGTRLLVL.

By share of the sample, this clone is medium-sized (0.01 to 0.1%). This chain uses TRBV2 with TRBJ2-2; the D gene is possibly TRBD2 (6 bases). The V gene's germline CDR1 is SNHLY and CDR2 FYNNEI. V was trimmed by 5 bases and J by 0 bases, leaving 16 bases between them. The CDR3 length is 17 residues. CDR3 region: CASSIDRREANTGELFF. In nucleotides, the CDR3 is TGTGCCAGCAGTATTGACAGAAGGGAGGCGAACACCGGGGAGCTGTTTTTT.

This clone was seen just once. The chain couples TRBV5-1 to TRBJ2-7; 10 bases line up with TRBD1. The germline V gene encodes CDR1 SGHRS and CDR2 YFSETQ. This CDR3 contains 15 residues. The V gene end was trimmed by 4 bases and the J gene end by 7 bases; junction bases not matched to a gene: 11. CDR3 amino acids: CASSLGDRGLWEQYF. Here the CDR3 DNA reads TGCGCCAGCAGCCTGGGGGACAGGGGCCTATGGGAGCAGTACTTC.

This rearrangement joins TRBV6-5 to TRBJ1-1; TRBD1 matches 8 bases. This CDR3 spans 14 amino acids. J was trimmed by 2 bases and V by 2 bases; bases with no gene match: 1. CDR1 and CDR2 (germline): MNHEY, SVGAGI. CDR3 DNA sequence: TGTGCCAGCAGTTACGGACAGGGCAACACTGAAGCTTTCTTT. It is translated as CASSYGQGNTEAFF.

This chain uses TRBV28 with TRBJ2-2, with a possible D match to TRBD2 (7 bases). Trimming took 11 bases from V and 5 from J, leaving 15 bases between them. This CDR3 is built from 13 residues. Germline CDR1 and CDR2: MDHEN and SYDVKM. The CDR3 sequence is CAAGGRGTGELFF. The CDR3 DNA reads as TGTGCCGCCGGGGGGCGAGGAACCGGGGAGCTGTTTTTT.

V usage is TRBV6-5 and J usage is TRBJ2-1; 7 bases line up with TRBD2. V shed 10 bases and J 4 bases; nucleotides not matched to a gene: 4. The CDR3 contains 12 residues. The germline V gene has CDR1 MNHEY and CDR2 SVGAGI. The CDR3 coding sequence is TGTGCCACCACGGGGGGTTACAATGAGCAGTTCTTC. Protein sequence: CATTGGYNEQFF.

DNA for the CDR3: TGTGCCAGCAGTGAAAAGGACAGCCCTTTATCCTACGAGCAGTACTTC. This encodes CASSEKDSPLSYEQYF. The chain links TRBV6-1 to TRBJ2-7; possible D gene TRBD1, 6 bases. With 2 bases removed from V and 1 base from J, the gap between germline ends came to 15 bases. CDR3 length: 16 residues. Germline V gene lookup returns CDR1 MNHNS and CDR2 SASEGT.

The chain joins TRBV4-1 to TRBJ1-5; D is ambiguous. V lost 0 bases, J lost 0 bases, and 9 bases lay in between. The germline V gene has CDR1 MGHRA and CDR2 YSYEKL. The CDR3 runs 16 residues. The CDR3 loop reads CASSQESGLSNQPQHF. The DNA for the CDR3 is TGCGCCAGCAGCCAAGAGTCCGGGCTTAGCAATCAGCCCCAGCATTTT.